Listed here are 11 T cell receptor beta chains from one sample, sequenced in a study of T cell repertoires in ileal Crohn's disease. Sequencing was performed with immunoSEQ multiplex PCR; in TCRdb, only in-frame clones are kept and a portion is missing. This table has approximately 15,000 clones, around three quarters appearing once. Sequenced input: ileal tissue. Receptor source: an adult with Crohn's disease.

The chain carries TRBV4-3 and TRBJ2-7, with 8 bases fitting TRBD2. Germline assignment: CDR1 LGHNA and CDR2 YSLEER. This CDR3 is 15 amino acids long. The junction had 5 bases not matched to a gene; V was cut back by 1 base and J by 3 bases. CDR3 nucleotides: TGCGCCAGCAGCCAAGGGATAGCGGGACACTACGAGCAGTACGTC. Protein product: CASSQGIAGHYEQYV.

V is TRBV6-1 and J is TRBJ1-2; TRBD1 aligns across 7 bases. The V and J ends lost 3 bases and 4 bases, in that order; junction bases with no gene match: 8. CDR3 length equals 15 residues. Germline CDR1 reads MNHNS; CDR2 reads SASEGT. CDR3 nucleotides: TGTGCCAGCAGTGACCGCAGGGACAGCGTCTATGGCTACACCTTC. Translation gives CASSDRRDSVYGYTF.

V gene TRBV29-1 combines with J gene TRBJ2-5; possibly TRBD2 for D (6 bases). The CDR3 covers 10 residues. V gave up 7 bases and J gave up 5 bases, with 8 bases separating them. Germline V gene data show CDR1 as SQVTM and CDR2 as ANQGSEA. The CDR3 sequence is CSAGGETQYF. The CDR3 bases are TGCAGCGCTGGGGGGGAGACCCAGTACTTC.

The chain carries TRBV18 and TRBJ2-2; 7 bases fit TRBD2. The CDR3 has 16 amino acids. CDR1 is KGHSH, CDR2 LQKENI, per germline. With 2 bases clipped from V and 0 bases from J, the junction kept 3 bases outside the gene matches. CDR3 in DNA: TGTGCCAGCTCACCATACGGGACTACGAACACCGGGGAGCTGTTTTTT. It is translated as CASSPYGTTNTGELFF.

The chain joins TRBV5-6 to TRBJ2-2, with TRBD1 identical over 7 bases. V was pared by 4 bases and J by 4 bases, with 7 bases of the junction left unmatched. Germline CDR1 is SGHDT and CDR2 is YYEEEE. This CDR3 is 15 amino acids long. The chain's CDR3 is CASSQQGMGTGELFF. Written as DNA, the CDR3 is TGTGCCAGCAGCCAACAGGGGATGGGCACCGGGGAGCTGTTTTTT.

This CDR3 is CASSLAGTGGPYGYTF. The CDR3 DNA is TGTGCCAGCAGCTTGGCCGGCACGGGGGGACCTTATGGCTACACCTTC. The chain joins TRBV5-4 to TRBJ1-2, with D possibly TRBD1 on 5 matching bases. The length of the CDR3 is 16 residues. V lost 0 bases and J lost 5, with 17 bases in between. Germline V gene sequence: CDR1 SGHNT, CDR2 YYREEE (reference sequence).

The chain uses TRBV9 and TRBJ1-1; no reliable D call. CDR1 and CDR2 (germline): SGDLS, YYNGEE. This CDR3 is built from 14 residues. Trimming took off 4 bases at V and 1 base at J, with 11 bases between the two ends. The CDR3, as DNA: TGTGCCAGCAGCCCTCAGGTACAGAACACTGAAGCTTTCTTT. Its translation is CASSPQVQNTEAFF. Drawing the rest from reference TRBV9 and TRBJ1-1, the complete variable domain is DSGVTQTPKHLITATGQRVTLRCSPRSGDLSVYWYQQSLDQGLQFLIQYYNGEERAKGNILERFSAQQFPDLHSELNLSSLELGDSALYFCASSPQVQNTEAFFGQGTRLTVV.

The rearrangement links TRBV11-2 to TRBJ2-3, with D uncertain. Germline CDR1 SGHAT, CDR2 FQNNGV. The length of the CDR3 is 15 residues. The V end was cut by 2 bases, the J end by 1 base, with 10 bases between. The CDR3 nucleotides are TGTGCCAGCAGCTTATTCAGGCCCGGCACAGATACGCAGTATTTT. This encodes CASSLFRPGTDTQYF.

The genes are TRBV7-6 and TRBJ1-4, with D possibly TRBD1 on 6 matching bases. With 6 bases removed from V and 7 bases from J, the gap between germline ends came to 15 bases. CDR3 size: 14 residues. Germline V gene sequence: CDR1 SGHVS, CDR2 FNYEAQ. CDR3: CASSPLRGSEKLFF. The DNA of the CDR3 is TGTGCCAGCAGTCCACTCAGGGGCAGTGAAAAACTGTTTTTT.

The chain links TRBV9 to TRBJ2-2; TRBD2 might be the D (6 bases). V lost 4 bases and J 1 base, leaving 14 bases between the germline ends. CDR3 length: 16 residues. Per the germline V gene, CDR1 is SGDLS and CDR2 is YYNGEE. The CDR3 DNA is TGTGCCAGCAGCTCAACCGGGGGAGGGAACACCGGGGAGCTGTTTTTT. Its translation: CASSSTGGGNTGELFF. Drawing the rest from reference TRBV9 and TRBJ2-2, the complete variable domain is DSGVTQTPKHLITATGQRVTLRCSPRSGDLSVYWYQQSLDQGLQFLIQYYNGEERAKGNILERFSAQQFPDLHSELNLSSLELGDSALYFCASSSTGGGNTGELFFGEGSRLTVL.

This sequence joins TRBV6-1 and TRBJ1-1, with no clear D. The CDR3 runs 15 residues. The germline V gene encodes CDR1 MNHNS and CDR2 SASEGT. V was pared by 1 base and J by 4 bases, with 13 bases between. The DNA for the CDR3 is TGTGCCAGCAGTGAAGGGCAGGAATTGTTCACTGAAGCTTTCTTT. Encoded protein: CASSEGQELFTEAFF.